This T cell receptor beta chain was captured by sequencing in a study of control samples from healthy donors and cancer patients. The CDR3 contains 18 residues. Per germline, CDR1 LNHDA and CDR2 SQIVND (reference sequence). The germline V and J ends were trimmed by 8 bases and 5 bases, with 27 bases remaining between them. Using immunoSEQ multiplex PCR, the repertoire was profiled, and TCRdb retains in-frame clones only, with some absent. This sample has approximately 140,000 clones, with roughly 89% found just once. This chain uses TRBV19 with TRBJ2-2; the D gene could be TRBD1 or TRBD2 (6 bases each). Input material: blood. The clonotype was recovered from a man aged 25-45 years in good health. CDR3 in DNA: TGTGCCAGTGAGGGGGGCAGGGTGATGCACGCGCGGACCGGGGAGCTGTTTTTT. This sequence encodes CASEGGRVMHARTGELFF.